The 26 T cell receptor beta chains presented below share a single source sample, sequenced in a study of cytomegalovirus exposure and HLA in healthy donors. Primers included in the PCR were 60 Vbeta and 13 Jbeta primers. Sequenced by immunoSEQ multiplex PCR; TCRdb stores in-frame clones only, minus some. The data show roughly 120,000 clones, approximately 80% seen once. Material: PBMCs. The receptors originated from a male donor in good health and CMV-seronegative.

The DNA for the CDR3 is TGCAGCGTTGTCGGGGGGCGGACTGAAGCTTTCTTT. Its protein is CSVVGGRTEAFF. The chain carries TRBV29-1 and TRBJ1-1, with D possibly matching TRBD1 (6 bases). The CDR3 is 12 amino acids. Per the germline V gene, CDR1 is SQVTM and CDR2 is ANQGSEA. The V gene lost 4 bases and the J gene lost 5 bases, with 11 bases spanning the gap.

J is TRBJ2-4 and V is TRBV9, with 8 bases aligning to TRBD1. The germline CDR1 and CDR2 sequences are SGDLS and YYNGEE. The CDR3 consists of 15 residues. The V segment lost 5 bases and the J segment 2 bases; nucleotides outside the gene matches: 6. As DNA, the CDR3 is TGTGCCAGCAGTAGGACAGGGTCGTCCAAAAACATTCAGTACTTC. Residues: CASSRTGSSKNIQYF.

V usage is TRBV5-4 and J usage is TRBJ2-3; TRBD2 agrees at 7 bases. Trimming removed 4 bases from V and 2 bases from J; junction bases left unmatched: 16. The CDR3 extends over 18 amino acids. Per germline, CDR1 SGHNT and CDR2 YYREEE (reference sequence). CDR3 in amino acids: CASSSTRGGGPNTDTQYF. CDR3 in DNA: TGTGCCAGCAGCAGCACTCGTGGGGGGGGACCCAACACAGATACGCAGTATTTT.

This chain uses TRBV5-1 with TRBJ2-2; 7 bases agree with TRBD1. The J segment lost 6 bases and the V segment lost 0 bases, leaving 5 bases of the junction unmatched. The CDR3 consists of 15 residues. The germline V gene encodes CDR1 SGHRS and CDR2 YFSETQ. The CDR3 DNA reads TGCGCCAGCAGCTTGGAGGGCCAGGGGGCCGGGGAGCTGTTTTTT. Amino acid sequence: CASSLEGQGAGELFF.

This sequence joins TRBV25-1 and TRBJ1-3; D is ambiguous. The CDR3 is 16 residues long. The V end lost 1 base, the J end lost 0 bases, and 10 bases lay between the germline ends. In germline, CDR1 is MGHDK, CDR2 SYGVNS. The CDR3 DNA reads TGTGCCAGCAGTGAATTAGCCGAGGACTCTGGAAACACCATATATTTT. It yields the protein CASSELAEDSGNTIYF.

Here the CDR3 reads CASSSSSQLGQNSPLHF. DNA for the CDR3: TGTGCCAGCAGCTCCTCATCACAACTTGGACAGAATTCACCCCTCCACTTT. This chain links TRBV11-2 with TRBJ1-6, with a tentative D call TRBD1 (6 bases). Germline V gene lookup returns CDR1 SGHAT and CDR2 FQNNGV. This CDR3 is 17 amino acids long. V lost 4 bases to trimming and J lost 7 bases, with 20 bases between them.

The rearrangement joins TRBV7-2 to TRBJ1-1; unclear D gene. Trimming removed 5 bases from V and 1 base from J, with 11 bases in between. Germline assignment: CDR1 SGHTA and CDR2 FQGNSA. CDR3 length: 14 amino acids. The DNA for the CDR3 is TGTGCCAGCAGCCTCTTAGGAGCGAACACTGAAGCTTTCTTT. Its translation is CASSLLGANTEAFF.

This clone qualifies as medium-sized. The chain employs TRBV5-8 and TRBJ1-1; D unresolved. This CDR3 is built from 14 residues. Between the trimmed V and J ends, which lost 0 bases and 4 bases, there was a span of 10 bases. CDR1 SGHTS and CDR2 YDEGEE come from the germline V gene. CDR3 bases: TGTGCCAGCAGCTTGGACAGCTTTAGCACTGAAGCTTTCTTT. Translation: CASSLDSFSTEAFF. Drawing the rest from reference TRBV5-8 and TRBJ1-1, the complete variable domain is EAGVTQSPTHLIKTRGQQATLRCSPISGHTSVYWYQQALGLGLQFLLWYDEGEERNRGNFPPRFSGRQFPNYSSELNVNALELEDSALYLCASSLDSFSTEAFFGQGTRLTVV.

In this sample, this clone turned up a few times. CDR3 nucleotides: TGTGCCACCAGCAGACACATCGACAGGAATAATGAAAAACTGTTTTTT. It encodes CATSRHIDRNNEKLFF. The V gene is TRBV15, the J gene TRBJ1-4; possibly TRBD1 for D (6 bases). Trimming removed 2 bases at V and 4 bases at J, with 14 bases between. Looked up from germline, CDR1 is LNHNV and CDR2 is YYDKDF (reference sequence). The CDR3 is 16 amino acids.

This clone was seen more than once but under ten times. The CDR3: CASGEGQGVYF. CDR3 DNA: TGTGCCAGCGGAGAAGGACAGGGGGTGTACTTC. The chain recombines TRBV6-5 with TRBJ2-7, with 10 bases matching TRBD1. The CDR3 runs 11 residues. The junction had 7 bases not matched to a gene; V was cut back by 8 bases and J by 12 bases. In germline, CDR1 is MNHEY, CDR2 SVGAGI.

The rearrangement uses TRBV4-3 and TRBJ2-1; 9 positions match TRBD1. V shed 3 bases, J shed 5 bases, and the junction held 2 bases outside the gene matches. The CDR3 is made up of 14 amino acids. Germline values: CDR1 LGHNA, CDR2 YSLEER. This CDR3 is CASSHRTGDNEQFF. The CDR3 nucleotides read TGCGCCAGCAGCCACAGGACAGGGGACAATGAGCAGTTCTTC.

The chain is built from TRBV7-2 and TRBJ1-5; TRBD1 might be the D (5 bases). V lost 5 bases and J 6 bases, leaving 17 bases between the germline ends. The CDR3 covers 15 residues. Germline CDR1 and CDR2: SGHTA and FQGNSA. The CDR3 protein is CASSRGGGSFQPQHF. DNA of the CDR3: TGTGCCAGCAGCCGGGGGGGAGGAAGTTTTCAGCCCCAGCATTTT.

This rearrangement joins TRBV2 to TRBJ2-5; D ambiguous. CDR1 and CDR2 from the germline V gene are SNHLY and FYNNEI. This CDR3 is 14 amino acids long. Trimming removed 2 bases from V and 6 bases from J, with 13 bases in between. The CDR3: CASSERDAVKTQYF. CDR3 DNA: TGTGCCAGCAGTGAAAGAGATGCGGTGAAGACCCAGTACTTC.

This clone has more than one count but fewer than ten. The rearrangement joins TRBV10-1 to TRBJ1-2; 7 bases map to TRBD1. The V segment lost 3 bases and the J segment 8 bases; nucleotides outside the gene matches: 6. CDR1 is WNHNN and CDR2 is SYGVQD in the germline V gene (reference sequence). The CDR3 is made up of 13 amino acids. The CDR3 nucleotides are TGCGCCAGCAGTGAAACAGGGGTACGAGGCTACACCTTC. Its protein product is CASSETGVRGYTF.

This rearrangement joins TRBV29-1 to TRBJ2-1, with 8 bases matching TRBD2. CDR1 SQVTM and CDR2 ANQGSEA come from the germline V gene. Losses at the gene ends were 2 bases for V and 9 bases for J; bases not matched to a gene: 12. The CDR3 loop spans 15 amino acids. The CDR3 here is CSVEITGLGEREQFF. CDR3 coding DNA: TGCAGCGTTGAAATAACGGGACTAGGAGAGCGTGAGCAGTTCTTC.

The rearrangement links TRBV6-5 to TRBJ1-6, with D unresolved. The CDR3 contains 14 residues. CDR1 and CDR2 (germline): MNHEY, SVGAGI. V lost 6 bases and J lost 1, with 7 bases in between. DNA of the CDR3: TGTGCCAGCAGGTCTGAGTCCTATAATTCACCCCTCCACTTT. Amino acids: CASRSESYNSPLHF.

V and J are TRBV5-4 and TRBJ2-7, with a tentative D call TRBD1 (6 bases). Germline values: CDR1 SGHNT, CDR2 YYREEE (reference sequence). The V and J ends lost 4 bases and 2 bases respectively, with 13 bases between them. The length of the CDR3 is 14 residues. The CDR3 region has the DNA TGTGCCAGCAGCCGACAGGCTAATGCCTACGAGCAGTACTTC. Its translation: CASSRQANAYEQYF.

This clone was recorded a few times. The CDR3 region is CASSLSTGSSYEQYF. CDR3 bases: TGTGCCAGCAGCTTGTCGACAGGGAGCTCCTACGAGCAGTACTTC. This chain links TRBV5-5 with TRBJ2-7, with 7 nucleotides matching TRBD1. CDR3 size: 15 residues. Looked up from germline, CDR1 is SGHKS and CDR2 is YYEKEE (reference sequence). V lost 1 base and J lost 0; bases outside the gene matches: 4.

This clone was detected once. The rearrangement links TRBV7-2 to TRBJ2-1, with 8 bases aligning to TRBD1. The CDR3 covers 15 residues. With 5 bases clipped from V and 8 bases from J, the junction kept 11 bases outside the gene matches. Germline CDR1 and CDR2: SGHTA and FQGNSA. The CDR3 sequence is CASSRSSQGAYEQFF. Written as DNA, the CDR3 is TGTGCCAGCAGCCGGAGTAGCCAGGGGGCTTATGAGCAGTTCTTC.

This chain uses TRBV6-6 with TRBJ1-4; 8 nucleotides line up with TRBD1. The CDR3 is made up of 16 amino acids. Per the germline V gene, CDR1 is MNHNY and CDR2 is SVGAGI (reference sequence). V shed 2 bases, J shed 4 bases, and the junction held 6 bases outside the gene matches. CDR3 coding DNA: TGTGCCAGCAGTTACCCCGCTGACAGGGGTAATGAAAAACTGTTTTTT. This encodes CASSYPADRGNEKLFF.

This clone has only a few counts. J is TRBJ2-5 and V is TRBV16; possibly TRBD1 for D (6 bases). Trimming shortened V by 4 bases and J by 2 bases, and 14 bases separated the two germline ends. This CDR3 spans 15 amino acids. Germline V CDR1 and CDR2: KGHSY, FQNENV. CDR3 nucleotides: TGTGCCAGCAGCCGCGGACAGCCGCAGCAAGAGACCCAGTACTTC. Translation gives CASSRGQPQQETQYF.

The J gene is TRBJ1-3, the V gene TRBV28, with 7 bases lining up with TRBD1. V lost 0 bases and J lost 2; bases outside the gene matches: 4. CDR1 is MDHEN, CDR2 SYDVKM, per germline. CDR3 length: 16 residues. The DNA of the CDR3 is TGTGCCAGCAGTTTATGGGCAGGGGGAGCTGGAAACACCATATATTTT. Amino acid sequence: CASSLWAGGAGNTIYF. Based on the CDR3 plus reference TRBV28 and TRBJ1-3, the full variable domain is DVKVTQSSRYLVKRTGEKVFLECVQDMDHENMFWYRQDPGLGLRLIYFSYDVKMKEKGDIPEGYSVSREKKERFSLILESASTNQTSMYLCASSLWAGGAGNTIYFGEGSWLTVV.

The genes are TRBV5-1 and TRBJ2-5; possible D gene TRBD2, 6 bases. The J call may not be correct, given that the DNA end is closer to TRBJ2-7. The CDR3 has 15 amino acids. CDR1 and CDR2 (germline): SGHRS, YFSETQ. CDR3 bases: TGCGCCAGCAGCTTGGTAGCGGCAAGCTCCTACGAGCAGTACTTC. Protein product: CASSLVAASSYEQYF.

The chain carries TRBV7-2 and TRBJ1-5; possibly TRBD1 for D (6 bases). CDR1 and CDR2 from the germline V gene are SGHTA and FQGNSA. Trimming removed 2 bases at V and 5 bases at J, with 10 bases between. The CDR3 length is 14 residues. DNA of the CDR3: TGTGCCAGCAGCTTATGGACAGCTGATCAGCCCCAGCATTTT. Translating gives CASSLWTADQPQHF.

The CDR3 loop is CASSLQLAGGGQETQYF. CDR3 nucleotides: TGTGCCAGCAGCTTACAACTAGCGGGGGGTGGGCAAGAGACCCAGTACTTC. This sequence joins TRBV5-4 and TRBJ2-5; TRBD2 agrees at 12 bases. Germline CDR1 reads SGHNT; CDR2 reads YYREEE (reference sequence). Losses at the gene ends were 2 bases for V and 2 bases for J; bases not matched to a gene: 7. CDR3 length: 17 amino acids.

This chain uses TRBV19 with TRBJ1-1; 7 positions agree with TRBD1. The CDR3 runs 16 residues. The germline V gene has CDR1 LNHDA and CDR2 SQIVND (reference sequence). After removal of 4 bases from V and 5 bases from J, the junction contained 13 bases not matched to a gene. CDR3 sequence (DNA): TGTGCCAGTAGTAGACCCCCGGCTAACAGGGGTACTGAAGCTTTCTTT. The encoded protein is CASSRPPANRGTEAFF.